A single count supports the clone carrying this TCR beta chain. The antigen is undetermined. The data originate from a study of cytomegalovirus exposure and HLA in healthy donors. Findings and caveats of the study: The authors enumerated over 150 TCR beta chains as linked to cytomegalovirus. Indistinguishable V segments such as TRBV6-2 and TRBV6-3 were excluded. The productive fraction for most TCR beta V segments was about 87% or about 30% in an earlier analysis.

The CDR3 covers 14 residues. V lost 5 bases and J lost 2, with 12 bases in between. Looked up from germline, CDR1 is SEHNR and CDR2 is FQNEAQ (reference sequence). This PCR relied on a set of 60 Vbeta primers and 13 Jbeta primers. Clones were sequenced by immunoSEQ multiplex PCR, and TCRdb holds only the in-frame ones, with some missing. This repertoire shows some 130,000 clones, about 80% found once; its top ten account for approximately 3%. The sequence was obtained from a boy aged 2 to 10 in good health and CMV-seronegative. Material: PBMCs. The chain is built from TRBV7-9 and TRBJ2-5, with D possibly TRBD1 on 6 matching bases. CDR3 residues: CASSESRGQETQYF. CDR3 coding DNA: TGTGCCAGCAGCGAATCGAGGGGGCAAGAGACCCAGTACTTC. Combining the CDR3 with reference TRBV7-9 and TRBJ2-5 gives the whole variable domain DTGVSQNPRHKITKRGQNVTFRCDPISEHNRLYWYRQTLGQGPEFLTYFQNEAQLEKSRLLSDRFSAERPKGSFSTLEIQRTEQGDSAMYLCASSESRGQETQYFGPGTRLLVL.